This entry lists 29 T cell receptor beta chains sequenced from one sample in a study of CD8+CD57+ T cells in acquired aplastic anemia. Genomic DNA, serving as template, underwent TCR beta VDJ and CDR3 profiling. Each CDR3 protein gets one entry after TCRdb re-called the reads with MiXCR. The table lists 200,000 to 300,000 distinct CDR3 sequences, about 80% of them singletons. Sequencing involved patients with CD8+CD57+ cell expansion previously shown by flow cytometry. Material: sorted CD4+, CD8+, or CD8+CD57+ T cells (not recorded which) from PBMCs. The receptors were sampled from a human donor with aplastic anemia.

The rearrangement links TRBV2 to TRBJ2-7, with D perhaps matching TRBD2 (6 bases). The CDR3 covers 16 residues. The germline V and J ends were trimmed by 6 bases and 12 bases, with 30 bases remaining between them. Germline V gene lookup returns CDR1 SNHLY and CDR2 FYNNEI. CDR3 amino acids: CASRDAGSGSGYVGYV. In DNA, the CDR3 is TGTGCCAGCAGGGACGCGGGGAGCGGTAGTGGGTACGTGGGGTACGTC.

This rearrangement joins TRBV10-3 to TRBJ2-5, with 8 positions matching TRBD1. CDR1 is ENHRY, CDR2 SYGVKD, per germline. V dropped 9 bases and J dropped 7; count of bases not matched to a gene: 7. The CDR3 totals 12 residues. The CDR3: CAIEDRDGTQYF. CDR3 DNA: TGTGCCATTGAGGACAGGGACGGGACCCAGTACTTC.

The J gene is TRBJ1-2, the V gene TRBV7-2; 9 nucleotides align to TRBD1. The CDR3 length is 15 residues. The germline V gene encodes CDR1 SGHTA and CDR2 FQGNSA. Trimming at V came to 7 bases and at J to 4 bases, leaving 10 bases not matched to a gene. The CDR3 protein is CASTPGQGFRYGYTF. The CDR3, as DNA: TGTGCCAGCACTCCGGGACAGGGCTTCCGCTATGGCTACACCTTC.

The V call is TRBV2, the J call TRBJ2-2; 7 bases line up with TRBD1. Gene TRBJ2-3 matches the end of the DNA better, so the J call may be wrong. The germline gives CDR1 SNHLY, CDR2 FYNNEI. The CDR3 totals 13 residues. CDR3 bases: TGTGCCAGCTTGGACGGGGACACAGGGGCGCAGTATTTT. It encodes CASLDGDTGAQYF.

V gene TRBV7-9 combines with J gene TRBJ1-1, with D maybe TRBD1 (6 bases). Trimming pared 0 bases from V and 14 bases from J, leaving 22 bases between. The CDR3 spans 15 residues. Germline-derived CDR1 and CDR2 are SEHNR and FQNEAQ (reference sequence). CDR3 amino acids: CASSLAHGTKAAQFF. In DNA, the CDR3 is TGTGCCAGCAGCTTAGCCCACGGGACAAAAGCTGCACAGTTCTTT.

This clonotype was detected only a few times. The V and J genes are TRBV7-8 and TRBJ2-7, with D maybe TRBD2 (6 bases). Germline values: CDR1 SGHVS, CDR2 FQNEAQ. This CDR3 is 18 amino acids long. The ends were cut back, 3 bases at V and 4 bases at J, with 25 bases in the middle. CDR3 coding DNA: TGTGCCAGCAGCTTTCAGGGAGGTCCCGATACGCAGTATTACGAGCAGTACGTC. It specifies CASSFQGGPDTQYYEQYV.

A note on this clonotype: The limits of the CDR3 on the DNA are not certain, so only TCRdb's listed CDR3 is given. V and J are TRBV9 and TRBJ2-3; TRBD2 is the table's D call, not checked against the DNA. Germline lookup yields CDR1 SGDLS and CDR2 YYNGEE. The CDR3 length equals 14 residues, ends included. This CDR3 is CASGVAGGTDTFDF.

The rearrangement links TRBV14 to TRBJ1-2, with TRBD1 identical over 9 bases. The CDR3 covers 17 residues. Germline V gene sequence: CDR1 SGHDN, CDR2 FVKESK. Trimming cost V 4 bases and J 6 bases; bases outside gene matches: 15. The CDR3 coding sequence is TGTGCCAGCAGCCCCCGGGACAGGGCTATAGTTGTCCATGGCTACACCTTC. Translating gives CASSPRDRAIVVHGYTF. Variable domain in full (rest from reference TRBV14 and TRBJ1-2): EAGVTQFPSHSVIEKGQTVTLRCDPISGHDNLYWYRRVMGKEIKFLLHFVKESKQDESGMPNNRFLAERTGGTYSTLKVQPAELEDSGVYFCASSPRDRAIVVHGYTFGSGTRLTVV.

This chain joins TRBV20-1 and TRBJ1-5; 8 bases fit TRBD1. From germline, CDR1 is DFQATT and CDR2 SNEGSKA (reference sequence). CDR3 size: 15 residues. V shed 5 bases and J 5 bases; nucleotides not matched to a gene: 11. This chain's CDR3 is CSAGGTGGADQPQHF. Written as DNA, the CDR3 is TGCAGTGCTGGGGGTACAGGGGGAGCAGATCAGCCCCAGCATTTT.

In the case of this clonotype: A read error is likely, as this CDR3 ends without the conserved phenylalanine or tryptophan. The CDR3 DNA follows: TGTGCCAGTAGTAGGGTGGGTAACACTGAAGCTTTCTTG. It specifies CASSRVGNTEAFL. The rearrangement links TRBV19 to TRBJ1-1; unclear D gene. Germline values: CDR1 LNHDA, CDR2 SQIVND (reference sequence). V lost 4 bases to trimming and J lost 2 bases, with 8 bases between them. This CDR3 has 13 amino acids.

This chain uses TRBV5-4 with TRBJ2-3; D is undetermined. Germline V gives CDR1 SGHNT, CDR2 YYREEE (reference sequence). The CDR3 loop spans 13 amino acids. V was cut by 1 base and J by 4 bases, with 7 bases left in between. The CDR3 loop reads CASSLCGPDTQYF. CDR3 bases: TGTGCCAGCAGCTTGTGTGGACCAGATACGCAGTATTTT.

About this clonotype: The junction and the germline gene differ at one end; a read error may be behind it. The chain carries TRBV9 and TRBJ2-3; maybe TRBD2 (5 bases). CDR1 is SGDLS, CDR2 YYNGEE, per germline. CDR3 length: 13 residues. The CDR3 nucleotides are TGTGCCAGCGGCTACGGCGGCACAGACTACCAGCAGTTT. Translation: CASGYGGTDYQQF.

V usage is TRBV5-5 and J usage is TRBJ2-7, with 7 positions matching TRBD1. After removal of 9 bases from V and 7 bases from J, the junction contained 7 bases not matched to a gene. This CDR3 has 11 amino acids. The germline CDR1 and CDR2 sequences are SGHKS and YYEKEE (reference sequence). CDR3 region: CAISLDREQYF. CDR3 coding DNA: TGTGCCATAAGCTTGGACAGGGAGCAGTACTTC.

The chain recombines TRBV20-1 with TRBJ1-1, with D unresolved. Germline lookup yields CDR1 DFQATT and CDR2 SNEGSKA (reference sequence). Trimming shortened V by 8 bases and J by 3 bases, and 4 bases separated the two germline ends. This CDR3 contains 9 residues. The CDR3 region has the DNA TGCAGTCGGGACACTGAAGCTTTCTTT. It translates to CSRDTEAFF.

The rearrangement uses TRBV9 and TRBJ2-1; D is unclear. The CDR3 runs to 16 residues. V was trimmed by 2 bases and J by 8 bases, leaving 20 bases between them. Germline V CDR1 and CDR2: SGDLS, YYNGEE. The CDR3: CASSVQSDTRSYEQFF. The CDR3 DNA sequence: TGTGCCAGCAGCGTTCAGTCAGATACGCGGAGTTATGAGCAGTTCTTC. The full variable domain, rest sourced from reference TRBV9 and TRBJ2-1, is DSGVTQTPKHLITATGQRVTLRCSPRSGDLSVYWYQQSLDQGLQFLIQYYNGEERAKGNILERFSAQQFPDLHSELNLSSLELGDSALYFCASSVQSDTRSYEQFFGPGTRLTVL.

Only one count was recorded for this clonotype. This CDR3 fails to terminate in the conserved phenylalanine or tryptophan, so it likely reflects a read error. It is unclear where the CDR3 begins or ends on the DNA, so no DNA is shown, and the CDR3 is as TCRdb lists it. The V call is TRBV9, the J call TRBJ2-5; the table names TRBD1, a call not compared with the DNA. The germline gives CDR1 SGDLS, CDR2 YYNGEE. The CDR3 contains 12 residues when both ends are counted. Here the CDR3 reads CASSPRAGTGVS.

The rearrangement links TRBV7-3 to TRBJ2-7, with a weak D call TRBD1 (5 bases). Germline CDR1 and CDR2: SGHTA and FQGTGA. This CDR3 is 18 amino acids long. CDR3 bases: TGTGCCAGCTCAAGTCATGCCGACGCGACAGCCCATTCATACGAGCAGCACGTC. Protein product: CASSSHADATAHSYEQHV.

The V and J genes are TRBV12-3 or TRBV12-4 and TRBJ1-1; D call uncertain. Trimming stripped 3 bases from V and 11 bases from J, with 22 bases between. The CDR3 is 15 amino acids. CDR3 DNA: TGTGCCAGCAGTTTTGGACCCGATGGCAACACCTTCGCTTTCTTT. It encodes CASSFGPDGNTFAFF.

The sample holds a few counts of this clonotype. The CDR3, as DNA: TGTGCCAGCAGCTTGCAAAGAGACGGGCTCGTCTATGGCTACACCTTC. Its translation: CASSLQRDGLVYGYTF. The chain employs TRBV7-9 and TRBJ1-2; the D is unclear. The germline CDR1 and CDR2 sequences are SEHNR and FQNEAQ (reference sequence). This CDR3 is built from 16 residues. V lost 3 bases to trimming and J lost 4 bases, with 18 bases between them. Full variable domain (missing parts from reference TRBV7-9 and TRBJ1-2): DTGVSQNPRHKITKRGQNVTFRCDPISEHNRLYWYRQTLGQGPEFLTYFQNEAQLEKSRLLSDRFSAERPKGSFSTLEIQRTEQGDSAMYLCASSLQRDGLVYGYTFGSGTRLTVV.

This chain joins TRBV9 and TRBJ2-2; 11 nucleotides align to TRBD1. Germline V lookup: CDR1 SGDLS, CDR2 YYNGEE. V shed 3 bases, J shed 14 bases, and the junction held 12 bases outside the gene matches. There are 15 residues in the CDR3. The DNA for the CDR3 is TGTGCCAGCAGCGGGACAGGGGGCAATTCACCCCTCCTGTTTTTT. It specifies CASSGTGGNSPLLFF.

The genes are TRBV5-1 and TRBJ2-5; D is unresolved. This CDR3 comprises 14 residues. V was trimmed by 4 bases and J by 7 bases, leaving 17 bases between them. Germline assignment: CDR1 SGHRS and CDR2 YFSETQ. The CDR3 is CASSPGTEALTQYF. DNA for the CDR3: TGCGCCAGCAGCCCCGGCACCGAAGCTTTGACCCAGTACTTC.

With respect to this clonotype: Because the CDR3's place on the DNA is in doubt, the DNA is left out and the CDR3 is given as listed by TCRdb. This sequence joins TRBV9 and TRBJ2-7. The CDR3 has 13 residues if both end residues are counted. CDR1 SGDLS and CDR2 YYNGEE come from the germline V gene. The CDR3 reads CASSEGGATQYFV.

A note on this clonotype: One end of the junction does not line up with germline, which may come from a read error. The chain combines TRBV6-6 with TRBJ2-3; TRBD1 is a possible D gene (6 bases). CDR1 is MNHNY and CDR2 is SVGAGI in the germline V gene (reference sequence). The CDR3 runs 15 residues. The CDR3 sequence: CAISQGPAPADTQYF. Here the CDR3 DNA reads TGTGCCATCAGTCAGGGGCCTGCTCCCGCAGATACGCAGTATTTT.

The CDR3 DNA follows: TGTGCCGGACAGTTGGATATGACGGCCCAGTACTTC. Amino acids: CAGQLDMTAQYF. The rearrangement links TRBV11-3 to TRBJ2-5, with D possibly matching TRBD1 (6 bases). The CDR3 totals 12 residues. Germline CDR1 and CDR2: SGHNT and YENEEA. The V end was cut by 11 bases, the J end by 9 bases, with 19 bases between.

Only one count was recorded for this clonotype. The rearrangement links TRBV7-8 to TRBJ2-1; D is unresolved. CDR3 size: 15 residues. Per the germline V gene, CDR1 is SGHVS and CDR2 is FQNEAQ. V was clipped by 5 bases and J by 1 base, with 12 bases between them. The CDR3 spells CASSVDGPSYNEQFF. CDR3 nucleotides: TGTGCCAGCAGCGTGGACGGGCCGTCCTACAATGAGCAGTTCTTC.

The chain combines TRBV7-3 with TRBJ2-5, with D uncertain. V was pared by 4 bases and J by 14 bases, with 26 bases between. CDR3 length: 15 amino acids. CDR1 and CDR2 (germline): SGHTA, FQGTGA. The CDR3 here is CASSSKDSGSKRHYF. CDR3 DNA sequence: TGTGCCAGCAGCTCTAAAGATTCGGGCAGCAAGAGACACTACTTC. Combining the CDR3 with reference TRBV7-3 and TRBJ2-5 gives the whole variable domain GAGVSQTPSNKVTEKGKYVELRCDPISGHTALYWYRQSLGQGPEFLIYFQGTGAADDSGLPNDRFFAVRPEGSVSTLKIQRTERGDSAVYLCASSSKDSGSKRHYFGPGTRLLVL.

This chain connects TRBV24-1 to TRBJ2-1, with 9 bases that match TRBD2. Germline V gene sequence: CDR1 KGHDR, CDR2 SFDVKD. This CDR3 comprises 14 residues. CDR3 nucleotide sequence: TGTAGCACCGAAAGAAGCGGGGGGAGCGATGAGCAGTTCTTC. Its translation is CSTERSGGSDEQFF.

V is TRBV7-2 and J is TRBJ1-2; D remains ambiguous. Trimming shortened V by 4 bases and J by 11 bases, and 23 bases separated the two germline ends. This CDR3 spans 15 amino acids. Germline CDR1 reads SGHTA; CDR2 reads FQGNSA. CDR3 region: CASSWGGGSDSEYTF. The CDR3 DNA is TGTGCCAGCAGCTGGGGTGGAGGTTCCGATTCTGAGTACACCTTC.

CDR3 sequence reads: CASSLAGGPATPYVLTF. The CDR3 DNA follows: TGTGCCAGCAGCTTAGCGGGAGGCCCCGCTACGCCGTACGTCCTGACTTTC. The V and J genes are TRBV7-8 and TRBJ2-6; perhaps TRBD2 as D (6 bases). Germline assignment: CDR1 SGHVS and CDR2 FQNEAQ. The CDR3 is 17 residues long. Trimming cost V 0 bases and J 11 bases, with 20 bases left between them.